Listed here are 26 T cell receptor beta chains from one sample, sequenced in a study of blood T cell repertoires in COVID-19. Generated by immunoSEQ multiplex PCR, the TCRdb table keeps only in-frame clones and is missing some. Of around 120,000 clones in the sample, roughly 69% were seen once. Sequenced: peripheral blood. These receptor sequences come from a woman in her 70s with acute or convalescent COVID-19.

In this sample, this clone turned up a few times. The DNA of the CDR3 is TGTGCCAGCAGTTTACAGGGGGATGACTATGGCTACACCTTC. This encodes CASSLQGDDYGYTF. The gene calls are TRBV6-2 or TRBV6-3 and TRBJ1-2; TRBD1 agrees at 8 bases. CDR1 MNHEY and CDR2 SVGEGT come from the germline V gene. V lost 4 bases to trimming and J lost 3 bases; unmatched junction nucleotides: 4. The CDR3 sequence is 14 residues long.

This clone occurred a few times. This chain connects TRBV5-1 to TRBJ1-3; 7 bases are shared with TRBD1. Per germline, CDR1 SGHRS and CDR2 YFSETQ. With 0 bases clipped from V and 0 bases from J, the junction kept 3 bases outside the gene matches. The CDR3 is 16 amino acids. The CDR3 region has the DNA TGCGCCAGCAGCTTGGGGACAGGCGTCTCTGGAAACACCATATATTTT. Translation: CASSLGTGVSGNTIYF. Looking up the rest from reference TRBV5-1 and TRBJ1-3 gives the full variable domain: KAGVTQTPRYLIKTRGQQVTLSCSPISGHRSVSWYQQTPGQGLQFLFEYFSETQRNKGNFPGRFSGRQFSNSRSEMNVSTLELGDSALYLCASSLGTGVSGNTIYFGEGSWLTVV.

The chain employs TRBV27 and TRBJ2-7, with D tentatively TRBD1 (6 bases). The germline V gene encodes CDR1 MNHEY and CDR2 SMNVEV (reference sequence). CDR3 length equals 17 residues. Trimming cost V 2 bases and J 2 bases, with 19 bases left between them. The DNA of the CDR3 is TGTGCCAGCAGTTTAGTCAGGGGCTCCCGAATCCCCTACGAGCAGTACTTC. This sequence encodes CASSLVRGSRIPYEQYF.

This clone was found a few times. The gene calls are TRBV28 and TRBJ1-5; 7 bases align to TRBD1. Trimming took 6 bases from V and 7 from J; bases not matched to a gene: 9. Germline CDR1 reads MDHEN; CDR2 reads SYDVKM. The CDR3 has 14 residues. CDR3 sequence: CASRETGEGQPQHF. CDR3 sequence (DNA): TGTGCCAGCAGGGAAACAGGGGAAGGGCAGCCCCAGCATTTT.

This chain connects TRBV5-8 to TRBJ2-3; TRBD2 aligns across 15 bases. The CDR3 length is 17 residues. V dropped 1 base and J dropped 9; count of bases not matched to a gene: 9. The germline V gene has CDR1 SGHTS and CDR2 YDEGEE. DNA of the CDR3: TGTGCCAGCAGCTTGACCCGGACTAGCGGGGGGGCCGGGACGCAGTATTTT. The encoded protein is CASSLTRTSGGAGTQYF.

This sequence joins TRBV15 and TRBJ2-2; 11 bases fit TRBD2. The V gene end was trimmed by 0 bases and the J gene end by 6 bases; junction bases not matched to a gene: 12. This CDR3 contains 19 residues. Per germline, CDR1 LNHNV and CDR2 YYDKDF (reference sequence). The CDR3 DNA is TGTGCCACCAGCAGAGATCCGAGTAGCGGGAGGGGGTCGGCCGGGGAGCTGTTTTTT. Protein product: CATSRDPSSGRGSAGELFF.

This clone was found once. The rearrangement joins TRBV6-2 or TRBV6-3 to TRBJ2-1, with TRBD1 matching 8 bases. Germline loops: CDR1 MNHEY, CDR2 SVGEGT. The CDR3 is 14 amino acids. The J segment lost 4 bases and the V segment lost 6 bases, leaving 5 bases of the junction unmatched. CDR3 amino acids: CASSPGDRYNEQFF. Here the CDR3 DNA reads TGTGCCAGCAGCCCGGGGGACAGGTACAATGAGCAGTTCTTC.

The chain is built from TRBV7-8 and TRBJ1-1; D remains ambiguous. Germline values: CDR1 SGHVS, CDR2 FQNEAQ. The CDR3 runs to 15 residues. V shed 1 base and J shed 1 base, with 10 bases lying between them. CDR3 protein: CASSLVLAQNTEAFF. The CDR3 bases are TGTGCCAGCAGCTTAGTTTTAGCTCAGAACACTGAAGCTTTCTTT.

In its sample, this clone was seen a few times. CDR3 amino acids: CASSIKGSDQPQHF. CDR3 in DNA: TGTGCCAGTAGTATCAAAGGGAGCGATCAGCCCCAGCATTTT. The chain joins TRBV19 to TRBJ1-5; no firm D call. The CDR3 totals 14 residues. Germline V lookup: CDR1 LNHDA, CDR2 SQIVND (reference sequence). V was trimmed by 3 bases and J by 5 bases, leaving 11 bases between them.

CDR3 nucleotide sequence: TGTGCCAGCACCCCTGGGGGGACTAGGGCCACCGGGGAGCTGTTTTTT. The encoded protein is CASTPGGTRATGELFF. J is TRBJ2-2 and V is TRBV27, with 8 positions matching TRBD2. Germline V lookup: CDR1 MNHEY, CDR2 SMNVEV (reference sequence). The CDR3 is 16 residues long. The trim removed 7 bases at V and 4 bases at J, leaving 11 bases unmatched.

The chain joins TRBV20-1 to TRBJ2-7; TRBD2 is a possible D gene (6 bases). The CDR3 extends over 14 amino acids. Germline CDR1 DFQATT, CDR2 SNEGSKA (reference sequence). V lost 3 bases and J 2 bases, leaving 14 bases between the germline ends. Here the CDR3 DNA reads TGCAGTGCTAGTTTGACTAGTATTCCCTACGAGCAGTACTTC. The encoded protein is CSASLTSIPYEQYF.

The rearrangement links TRBV11-1 to TRBJ2-7; no clear D. From germline, CDR1 is SGHAT and CDR2 FQDESV (reference sequence). There are 13 residues in the CDR3. Trimming stripped 3 bases from V and 4 bases from J, with 10 bases between. The CDR3 region is CASSFRTSYEQYF. CDR3 sequence (DNA): TGTGCCAGCAGCTTCCGCACATCATACGAGCAGTACTTC.

This clone was recorded a few times. J is TRBJ2-1 and V is TRBV29-1; 10 bases agree with TRBD2. Germline assignment: CDR1 SQVTM and CDR2 ANQGSEA. This CDR3 has 14 amino acids. V gave up 2 bases and J gave up 7 bases; unmatched junction bases: 5. The CDR3 sequence is CSVELAGAPNEQFF. CDR3 nucleotide sequence: TGCAGCGTTGAACTAGCGGGGGCCCCTAATGAGCAGTTCTTC.

CDR3 sequence reads: CASSLGLGVLRGYTF. The CDR3 nucleotides read TGTGCCAGCAGCTTAGGTTTAGGGGTACTGCGGGGCTACACCTTC. V and J are TRBV7-8 and TRBJ1-2; D possibly corresponds to TRBD1 (5 bases). V lost 1 base and J 8 bases, leaving 17 bases between the germline ends. The CDR3 loop spans 15 amino acids. Germline CDR1 is SGHVS and CDR2 is FQNEAQ.

The chain employs TRBV7-2 and TRBJ1-2, with unresolved D. V was clipped by 2 bases and J by 8 bases, with 3 bases between them. Germline V lookup: CDR1 SGHTA, CDR2 FQGNSA. The CDR3 has 10 amino acids. The CDR3 nucleotides are TGTGCCAGCAGCTTAATAGGCTACACCTTC. Its protein product is CASSLIGYTF.

This clone has only one observation. The chain has TRBV30 and TRBJ1-2; D not resolved. The CDR3 length is 12 residues. Trimming left V 1 base short and J 0 bases short, with 3 bases between. Germline V gene data show CDR1 as GTSNPN and CDR2 as SVGIG (reference sequence). The CDR3 sequence: CAWSGTNYGYTF. The CDR3 nucleotides read TGTGCCTGGAGTGGTACTAACTATGGCTACACCTTC.

This clone was seen more than once but under ten times. The V call is TRBV10-1, the J call TRBJ2-7; D remains unclear. This CDR3 region has 14 residues. V was pared by 3 bases and J by 2 bases, with 11 bases between. Germline V lookup: CDR1 WNHNN, CDR2 SYGVQD (reference sequence). CDR3 sequence (DNA): TGCGCCAGCAGTGATCAAACTTCGGCCTACGAGCAGTACTTC. This sequence encodes CASSDQTSAYEQYF.

The sample holds a few counts of this clone. The chain has TRBV2 and TRBJ1-2; D is perhaps TRBD1 (6 bases). The V end was cut by 6 bases, the J end by 4 bases, with 12 bases between. This CDR3 is 13 amino acids long. Germline CDR1 reads SNHLY; CDR2 reads FYNNEI. The CDR3 sequence is CASSAGVTYGYTF. CDR3 DNA sequence: TGTGCCAGCAGCGCAGGGGTGACCTATGGCTACACCTTC.

The chain has TRBV19 and TRBJ1-1, with D unclear. CDR3 length: 15 residues. CDR1 LNHDA and CDR2 SQIVND come from the germline V gene (reference sequence). The V gene lost 3 bases and the J gene lost 1 base, with 12 bases spanning the gap. The CDR3 sequence: CASSIPGGKNTEAFF. CDR3 sequence (DNA): TGTGCCAGTAGTATTCCAGGAGGCAAGAACACTGAAGCTTTCTTT.

V gene TRBV5-1 combines with J gene TRBJ1-2, with 8 bases matching TRBD1. J was trimmed by 8 bases and V by 1 base; bases with no gene match: 10. Germline CDR1 reads SGHRS; CDR2 reads YFSETQ. The CDR3 extends over 15 amino acids. The CDR3 coding sequence is TGCGCCAGCAGCTTGCGAGGGCAGGGGGCTTCGGGCTACACCTTC. Translated, it gives CASSLRGQGASGYTF.

Written as DNA, the CDR3 is TGTGCCAGTAGTACCGACAGGTCTACCGAGCAGTACTTC. Protein: CASSTDRSTEQYF. The chain joins TRBV19 to TRBJ2-7, with D tentatively TRBD1 (6 bases). CDR3 length equals 13 residues. V was clipped by 4 bases and J by 6 bases, with 13 bases between them. CDR1 is LNHDA, CDR2 SQIVND, per germline (reference sequence).

In DNA, the CDR3 is TGTGCCAGCAGTGACGGGGTATCAAATCGGGGCTACACCTTC. This translates into CASSDGVSNRGYTF. The chain carries TRBV6-1 and TRBJ1-2; D gene uncertain. The CDR3 runs 14 residues. Trimming shortened V by 3 bases and J by 8 bases, and 16 bases separated the two germline ends. Germline values: CDR1 MNHNS, CDR2 SASEGT.

This clone was found a few times. The chain carries TRBV28 and TRBJ2-6; TRBD1 agrees at 7 bases. Germline V gene lookup returns CDR1 MDHEN and CDR2 SYDVKM. With V trimmed by 10 bases and J by 2 bases, 5 bases remained unmatched. The CDR3 loop spans 14 amino acids. CDR3: CATQTGTGANVLTF. CDR3 sequence (DNA): TGTGCCACCCAGACAGGGACTGGGGCCAACGTCCTGACTTTC.

This clone showed up just once. The CDR3 loop reads CASSERAWGGELFF. CDR3 DNA: TGTGCCAGCAGTGAGCGGGCTTGGGGCGGGGAGCTGTTTTTT. This rearrangement joins TRBV2 to TRBJ2-2, with D tentatively TRBD2 (5 bases). Between the trimmed V and J ends, which lost 3 bases and 7 bases, there was a span of 12 bases. The germline V gene encodes CDR1 SNHLY and CDR2 FYNNEI. The CDR3 is made up of 14 amino acids.

The rearrangement links TRBV6-2 or TRBV6-3 to TRBJ1-5; 9 bases map to TRBD1. This CDR3 region has 17 residues. V trimming: 2 bases; J trimming: 6 bases; junction bases outside the gene matches: 11. From germline, CDR1 is MNHEY and CDR2 SVGEGT. CDR3 nucleotides: TGTGCCAGCAGTTACCCCGGGCCTACAGGGGGCGGTCAGCCCCAGCATTTT. It translates to CASSYPGPTGGGQPQHF.

This clone has only a few counts. This chain joins TRBV2 and TRBJ1-2, with 11 nucleotides matching TRBD1. The CDR3 covers 15 residues. Unmatched junction bases numbered 9, after V lost 8 bases and J lost 4 bases. Germline V gene data show CDR1 as SNHLY and CDR2 as FYNNEI. CDR3 sequence (DNA): TGTGCCAGCGAGAGCTCCGGGACAGGGGGCTATGGCTACACCTTC. It translates to CASESSGTGGYGYTF.